Below, 14 T cell receptor beta chains from the same sample are listed, as sequenced in a study of shared clonotypes between healthy human individuals. Naive CD8 isolation took CD45RO-negative cells positively selected for CCR7 and excluded terminally differentiated effector memory CD45RA+ cells. Sequenced by immunoSEQ multiplex PCR; TCRdb stores in-frame clones only, minus some. The table lists roughly 2,000,000 clones, about 95% of them singletons. The material sequenced was naive CD8+ T cells sorted from blood. These receptors came from a man aged 18-30 years in good health.

The V call is TRBV10-3, the J call TRBJ2-2; D perhaps matches TRBD2 (5 bases). Trimming stripped 6 bases from V and 6 bases from J, with 14 bases between. Germline-derived CDR1 and CDR2 are ENHRY and SYGVKD. This CDR3 spans 14 amino acids. CDR3 sequence reads: CAIRDPGGSGELFF. The CDR3 bases are TGTGCCATCAGGGACCCAGGAGGATCCGGGGAGCTGTTTTTT.

V gene TRBV7-8 combines with J gene TRBJ2-7; 8 positions agree with TRBD1. Germline CDR1 reads SGHVS; CDR2 reads FQNEAQ. The junction had 7 bases not matched to a gene; V was cut back by 3 bases and J by 3 bases. The CDR3 has 15 amino acids. The CDR3 nucleotides are TGTGCCAGCAGCTTGCGACAGGGGATCAACTACGAGCAGTACTTC. Translated: CASSLRQGINYEQYF.

The rearrangement uses TRBV19 and TRBJ2-7; D is unresolved. The CDR3 has 16 amino acids. V was trimmed by 1 base and J by 3 bases, leaving 16 bases between them. Germline values: CDR1 LNHDA, CDR2 SQIVND (reference sequence). CDR3 sequence: CASSIVGPSTLYEQYF. CDR3 DNA: TGTGCCAGTAGTATAGTGGGCCCTTCAACCCTCTACGAGCAGTACTTC.

The rearrangement links TRBV5-4 to TRBJ1-2, with a possible D match to TRBD1 (5 bases). The CDR3 runs 14 residues. Trimming cost V 0 bases and J 6 bases, with 12 bases left between them. The V gene's germline CDR1 is SGHNT and CDR2 YYREEE (reference sequence). This CDR3 reads CASSLDQGENGYTF. The CDR3 DNA sequence: TGTGCCAGCAGCTTGGATCAGGGCGAGAATGGCTACACCTTC. Variable domain in full (rest from reference TRBV5-4 and TRBJ1-2): ETGVTQSPTHLIKTRGQQVTLRCSSQSGHNTVSWYQQALGQGPQFIFQYYREEENGRGNFPPRFSGLQFPNYSSELNVNALELDDSALYLCASSLDQGENGYTFGSGTRLTVV.

As for this clone: Within the sample, other DNA sequences also encode this same CDR3. This chain links TRBV19 with TRBJ2-7; D is uncertain. V was pared by 3 bases and J by 2 bases, with 11 bases between. The CDR3 is 14 amino acids. The germline V gene encodes CDR1 LNHDA and CDR2 SQIVND (reference sequence). CDR3 DNA: TGTGCCAGTAGTATCACGGGCGGAACCTACGAGCAGTACTTC. The encoded protein is CASSITGGTYEQYF.

The chain is built from TRBV4-3 and TRBJ2-2; the D is unclear. The CDR3 contains 15 residues. CDR1 and CDR2 from the germline V gene are LGHNA and YSLEER. The V end was cut by 3 bases, the J end by 8 bases, with 16 bases between. The CDR3 coding sequence is TGCGCCAGCAGCCATCTGAACGGGCCGTCAGGGGAGCTGTTTTTT. Its protein product is CASSHLNGPSGELFF.

As to this clone: The sample has other DNA sequences that encode this CDR3 too. The rearrangement joins TRBV29-1 to TRBJ2-1; D call uncertain. The V gene's germline CDR1 is SQVTM and CDR2 ANQGSEA. The CDR3 covers 10 residues. V dropped 6 bases and J dropped 3 bases, with 3 bases sitting between them. The DNA of the CDR3 is TGCAGCGTGAACTACAATGAGCAGTTCTTC. Protein sequence: CSVNYNEQFF.

This chain links TRBV27 with TRBJ2-2, with unresolved D. CDR1 and CDR2 (germline): MNHEY, SMNVEV (reference sequence). Trimming stripped 2 bases from V and 7 bases from J, with 8 bases between. This CDR3 region has 13 residues. The CDR3 loop reads CASSLGSGGELFF. The CDR3 coding sequence is TGTGCCAGCAGTTTAGGAAGTGGCGGGGAGCTGTTTTTT.

This chain uses TRBV7-9 with TRBJ2-5, with D maybe TRBD1 (6 bases). V was trimmed by 2 bases and J by 1 base, leaving 17 bases between them. The germline V gene encodes CDR1 SEHNR and CDR2 FQNEAQ (reference sequence). CDR3 length equals 17 residues. The CDR3 nucleotides read TGTGCCAGCAGCTTATTAGGACAGACAGACCCCCAAGAGACCCAGTACTTC. This codes for CASSLLGQTDPQETQYF. The variable domain in full, completed from reference TRBV7-9 and TRBJ2-5, reads DTGVSQNPRHKITKRGQNVTFRCDPISEHNRLYWYRQTLGQGPEFLTYFQNEAQLEKSRLLSDRFSAERPKGSFSTLEIQRTEQGDSAMYLCASSLLGQTDPQETQYFGPGTRLLVL.

Concerning this clone: Different DNA sequences within this sample yield the same CDR3. The J gene is TRBJ1-1, the V gene TRBV7-3; maybe TRBD1 (5 bases). V was shortened by 0 bases and J by 4 bases, with 9 bases between the two germline ends. Germline lookup yields CDR1 SGHTA and CDR2 FQGTGA. The CDR3 spans 14 residues. This CDR3 is CASSLTGVSTEAFF. As DNA, the CDR3 is TGTGCCAGCAGCTTAACAGGGGTGAGCACTGAAGCTTTCTTT. Variable domain in full (rest from reference TRBV7-3 and TRBJ1-1): GAGVSQTPSNKVTEKGKYVELRCDPISGHTALYWYRQSLGQGPEFLIYFQGTGAADDSGLPNDRFFAVRPEGSVSTLKIQRTERGDSAVYLCASSLTGVSTEAFFGQGTRLTVV.

The chain carries TRBV4-3 and TRBJ2-1, with 7 bases matching TRBD2. CDR3 length: 14 residues. Germline CDR1 and CDR2: LGHNA and YSLEER. V shed 9 bases, J shed 5 bases, and the junction held 10 bases outside the gene matches. In DNA, the CDR3 is TGCGCCAGTTCACAGCCCCTAGCGGACAATGAGCAGTTCTTC. Its translation is CASSQPLADNEQFF.

This sequence joins TRBV6-1 and TRBJ1-1; maybe TRBD1 (5 bases). CDR3 size: 13 residues. The V gene lost 0 bases and the J gene lost 11 bases, with 13 bases spanning the gap. CDR1 MNHNS and CDR2 SASEGT come from the germline V gene. CDR3 DNA sequence: TGTGCCAGCAGTGAAGCGCGAGGGGCCCAGGCTTTCTTT. Protein sequence: CASSEARGAQAFF.

The rearrangement links TRBV30 to TRBJ2-1, with a possible D match to TRBD1 (6 bases). CDR3 length: 14 residues. Per the germline V gene, CDR1 is GTSNPN and CDR2 is SVGIG (reference sequence). Trimming removed 0 bases at V and 6 bases at J, with 12 bases between. The CDR3 is CAWSVLWGPNEQFF. Written as DNA, the CDR3 is TGTGCCTGGAGTGTACTGTGGGGGCCCAATGAGCAGTTCTTC.

This chain connects TRBV19 to TRBJ1-3, with D unclear. This CDR3 is 15 amino acids long. V lost 10 bases and J lost 0, with 16 bases in between. Per germline, CDR1 LNHDA and CDR2 SQIVND (reference sequence). This CDR3 is CATTLTAYSGNTIYF. Here the CDR3 DNA reads TGTGCCACCACTCTTACAGCGTACTCTGGAAACACCATATATTTT.